This T cell receptor (beta chain) was observed in a study of CD8+ T cells in alopecia areata. On the study more broadly: Oral tofacitinib, 5 to 10 mg twice daily, was given in an open-label trial.

Notes on this clone: Its target is unknown.

Whole-study results and caveats: Lesional scalp, especially alopecia totalis/universalis, showed higher clonality than normal scalp.

Lesional scalp punch biopsies and peripheral blood were collected from alopecia areata patients. The sorting of PBMCs gave CD4+ and CD8+ T cells. Reverse transcribed after extraction, RNA yielded cDNA as the sequencing template. The repertoire was sequenced with immunoSEQ multiplex PCR; TCRdb's copy has only in-frame clones and lacks some. The data contain about 140,000 clones, roughly 62% of them singletons. Trimming took 1 base from V and 7 from J; bases not matched to a gene: 6. Germline CDR1 is MGHDK and CDR2 is SYGVNS. The CDR3 contains 14 residues. The receptor's source is a human donor with alopecia areata. The chain is built from TRBV25-1 and TRBJ2-7, with 8 bases fitting TRBD1. Sequencing used CD4+ T cells sorted from blood, obtained at week 0. The CDR3 DNA follows: TGTGCCAGCAGTGAATCCGGACAGGGATGGGAGCAGTACTTC. Encoded protein: CASSESGQGWEQYF.